The rows below give T cell receptor beta chains drawn from one sample of a study of circulating tumor DNA in untreated peripheral T-cell lymphoma. Using immunoSEQ multiplex PCR, the repertoire was profiled, and TCRdb retains in-frame clones only, with some absent. Its clone listing holds more than 55 clones. The specimen sequenced was cell-free DNA from blood serum. The receptor source for this set is a human donor with peripheral T-cell lymphoma. The CDR3 runs from the conserved cysteine through the conserved F or W. A D gene is named only where the DNA matches it firmly. Size is omitted from some rows. Given values are once, few, many or a class for expanded clones.

clone_size j_call v_call d_call cdr3_aa cdr3_nt
. TRBJ1-1 TRBV5-1 . CASSLVRETEAFF TGCGCCAGCAGCTTGGTACGCGAGACTGAAGCTTTCTTT
. TRBJ2-1 TRBV6-1 TRBD2 CASSLQLAGGLEQFF TGTGCCAGCAGTTTACAACTAGCGGGAGGGCTGGAGCAGTTCTTC
. TRBJ2-1 TRBV7-2 TRBD2 CASSPRISGLDNEQFF TGTGCCAGCAGCCCCCGAATTAGCGGGTTGGATAATGAGCAGTTCTTC
. TRBJ2-6 TRBV6-9 . CASSFNRLRQSRANVLTF TGTGCCAGCAGTTTCAACCGCCTACGACAAAGTCGGGCCAACGTCCTGACTTTC
. TRBJ2-1 TRBV19 TRBD2 CASSHGLAGRWYSYNEQFF TGTGCCAGTTCCCATGGGCTAGCGGGGCGGTGGTACTCCTACAATGAGCAGTTCTTC
. TRBJ2-2 TRBV30 . CAWSFGTSNTGELFF TGTGCCTGGAGTTTCGGCACCTCGAACACCGGGGAGCTGTTTTTT
once TRBJ2-3 TRBV5-1 TRBD2 CASSLAGSGSRTDTQYF TGCGCCAGCAGCTTGGCCGGTAGCGGGAGTCGCACAGATACGCAGTATTTT
few TRBJ1-5 TRBV28 . CASNGGSQPQHF TGTGCCAGCAACGGAGGGAGTCAGCCCCAGCATTTT
. TRBJ2-3 TRBV5-6 . CASSSFPLVSTPDTQYF TGTGCCAGCAGCTCGTTCCCATTAGTTTCAACTCCAGATACGCAGTATTTT
once TRBJ2-2 TRBV27 . CASRRATGELFF TGTGCCAGCAGGCGCGCCACCGGGGAGCTGTTTTTT
. TRBJ2-1 TRBV27 . CASSQITGHRLYYNEQFF TGTGCCAGCAGTCAGATAACTGGACATAGATTGTATTACAATGAGCAGTTCTTC
. TRBJ1-3 TRBV27 . CASGRAGGNTIYF TGTGCCAGCGGAAGGGCAGGCGGAAACACCATATATTTT
. TRBJ1-3 TRBV11-1 . CASSLETALGNTIYF TGTGCCAGCAGCTTAGAAACGGCGCTTGGGAACACCATATATTTT
. TRBJ1-2 TRBV2 . CASSEAPSYVLYGYTF TGTGCCAGCAGTGAAGCGCCGAGTTACGTTCTTTATGGCTACACCTTC
. TRBJ1-2 TRBV13 . CASSLDGHYGYTF TGTGCCAGCAGCTTAGACGGGCACTATGGCTACACCTTC